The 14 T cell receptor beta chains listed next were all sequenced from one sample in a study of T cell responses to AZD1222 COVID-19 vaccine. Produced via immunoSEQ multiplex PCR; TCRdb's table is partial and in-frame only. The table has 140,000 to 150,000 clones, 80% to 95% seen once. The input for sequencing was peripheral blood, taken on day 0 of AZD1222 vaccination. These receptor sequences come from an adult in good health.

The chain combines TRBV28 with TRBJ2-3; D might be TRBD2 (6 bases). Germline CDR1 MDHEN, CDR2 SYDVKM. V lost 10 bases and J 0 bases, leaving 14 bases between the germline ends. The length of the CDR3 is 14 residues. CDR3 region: CATEDGGSTDTQYF. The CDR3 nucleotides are TGTGCCACCGAGGACGGGGGAAGCACAGATACGCAGTATTTT.

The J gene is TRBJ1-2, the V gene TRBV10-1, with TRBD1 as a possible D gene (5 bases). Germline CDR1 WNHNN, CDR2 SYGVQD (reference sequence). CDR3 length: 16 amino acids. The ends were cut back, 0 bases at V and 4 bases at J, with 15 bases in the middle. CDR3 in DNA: TGCGCCAGCAGTGAGTCCGGACACTCCGGGCCCTATGGCTACACCTTC. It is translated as CASSESGHSGPYGYTF.

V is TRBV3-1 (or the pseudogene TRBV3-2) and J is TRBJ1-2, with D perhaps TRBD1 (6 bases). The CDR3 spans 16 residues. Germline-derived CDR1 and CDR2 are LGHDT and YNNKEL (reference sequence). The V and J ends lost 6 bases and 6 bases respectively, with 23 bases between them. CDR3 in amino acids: CASSPRSGGGEHGYTF. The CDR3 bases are TGTGCCAGCAGTCCCAGGTCTGGGGGGGGCGAACATGGCTACACCTTC.

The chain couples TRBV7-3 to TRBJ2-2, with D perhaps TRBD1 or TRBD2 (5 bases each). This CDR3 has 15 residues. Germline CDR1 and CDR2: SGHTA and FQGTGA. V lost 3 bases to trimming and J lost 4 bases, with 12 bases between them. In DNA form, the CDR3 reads TGTGCCAGCAGCTTTTCCGGGGCGAGCACCGGGGAGCTGTTTTTT. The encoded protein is CASSFSGASTGELFF.

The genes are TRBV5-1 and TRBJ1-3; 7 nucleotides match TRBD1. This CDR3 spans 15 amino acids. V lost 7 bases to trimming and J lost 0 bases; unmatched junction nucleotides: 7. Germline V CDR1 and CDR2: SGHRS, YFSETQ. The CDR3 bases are TGCGCCAGCTATATGGGGGACAGCTCTGGAAACACCATATATTTT. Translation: CASYMGDSSGNTIYF.

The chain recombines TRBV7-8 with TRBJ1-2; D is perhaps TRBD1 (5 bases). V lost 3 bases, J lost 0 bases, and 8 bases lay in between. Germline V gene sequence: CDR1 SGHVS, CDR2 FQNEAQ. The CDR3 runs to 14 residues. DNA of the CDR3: TGTGCCAGCAGCTTTTTGGGGGCTAACTATGGCTACACCTTC. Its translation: CASSFLGANYGYTF. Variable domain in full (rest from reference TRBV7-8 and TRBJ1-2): GAGVSQSPRYKVAKRGQDVALRCDPISGHVSLFWYQQALGQGPEFLTYFQNEAQLDKSGLPSDRFFAERPEGSVSTLKIQRTQQEDSAVYLCASSFLGANYGYTFGSGTRLTVV.

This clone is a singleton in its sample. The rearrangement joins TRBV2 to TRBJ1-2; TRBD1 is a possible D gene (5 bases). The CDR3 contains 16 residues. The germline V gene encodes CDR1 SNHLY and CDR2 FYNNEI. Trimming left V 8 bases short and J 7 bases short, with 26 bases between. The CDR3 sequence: CASVSQGNKVRAGYTF. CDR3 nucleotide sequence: TGTGCCAGCGTGAGTCAGGGAAACAAGGTGCGGGCTGGCTACACCTTC.

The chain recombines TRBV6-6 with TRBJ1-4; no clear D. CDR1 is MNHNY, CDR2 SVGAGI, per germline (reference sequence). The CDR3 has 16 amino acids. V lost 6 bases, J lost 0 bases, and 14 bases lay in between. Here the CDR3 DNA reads TGTGCCAGCAGCCGAACCGCGGGAGCAACTAATGAAAAACTGTTTTTT. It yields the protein CASSRTAGATNEKLFF.

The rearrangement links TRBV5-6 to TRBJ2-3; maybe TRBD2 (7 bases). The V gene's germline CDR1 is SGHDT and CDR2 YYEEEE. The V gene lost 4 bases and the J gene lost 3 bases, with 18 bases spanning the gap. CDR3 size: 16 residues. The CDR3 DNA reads TGTGCCAGCAGCATACCCCGCGGGGGCTGGACAGATACGCAGTATTTT. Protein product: CASSIPRGGWTDTQYF.

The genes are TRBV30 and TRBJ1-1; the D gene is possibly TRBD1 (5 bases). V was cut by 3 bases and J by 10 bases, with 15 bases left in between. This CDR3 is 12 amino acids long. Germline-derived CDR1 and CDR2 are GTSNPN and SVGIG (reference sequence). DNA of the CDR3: TGTGCCTGGAGGGCAACCCTTGGGGGAGCTTTCTTT. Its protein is CAWRATLGGAFF.

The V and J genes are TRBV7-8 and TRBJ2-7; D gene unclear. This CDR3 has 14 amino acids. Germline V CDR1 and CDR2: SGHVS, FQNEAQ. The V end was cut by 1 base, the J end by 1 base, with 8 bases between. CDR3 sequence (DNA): TGTGCCAGCAGCTTAGTAAGGAGTTCCTACGAGCAGTACTTC. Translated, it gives CASSLVRSSYEQYF. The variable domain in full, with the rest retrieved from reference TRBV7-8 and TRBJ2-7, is GAGVSQSPRYKVAKRGQDVALRCDPISGHVSLFWYQQALGQGPEFLTYFQNEAQLDKSGLPSDRFFAERPEGSVSTLKIQRTQQEDSAVYLCASSLVRSSYEQYFGPGTRLTVT.

The CDR3 spells CASSVSQPQHF. The DNA of the CDR3 is TGTGCCAGCAGTGTGAGTCAGCCCCAGCATTTT. J is TRBJ1-5 and V is TRBV12-3 or TRBV12-4; D remains unclear. V was shortened by 5 bases and J by 6 bases, with 5 bases between the two germline ends. The CDR3 consists of 11 residues.

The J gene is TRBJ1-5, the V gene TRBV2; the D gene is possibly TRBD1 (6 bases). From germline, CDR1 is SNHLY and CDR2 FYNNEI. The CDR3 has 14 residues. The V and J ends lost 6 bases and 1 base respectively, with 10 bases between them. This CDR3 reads CASSFGQSNQPQHF. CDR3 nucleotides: TGTGCCAGCAGCTTTGGACAGAGCAATCAGCCCCAGCATTTT.

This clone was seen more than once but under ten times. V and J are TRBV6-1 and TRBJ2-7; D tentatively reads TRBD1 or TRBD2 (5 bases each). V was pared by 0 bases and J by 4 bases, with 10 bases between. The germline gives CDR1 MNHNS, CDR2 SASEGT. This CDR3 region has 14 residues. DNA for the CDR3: TGTGCCAGCAGTGAAGCGAGGGGAATTTACGAGCAGTACTTC. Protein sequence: CASSEARGIYEQYF.